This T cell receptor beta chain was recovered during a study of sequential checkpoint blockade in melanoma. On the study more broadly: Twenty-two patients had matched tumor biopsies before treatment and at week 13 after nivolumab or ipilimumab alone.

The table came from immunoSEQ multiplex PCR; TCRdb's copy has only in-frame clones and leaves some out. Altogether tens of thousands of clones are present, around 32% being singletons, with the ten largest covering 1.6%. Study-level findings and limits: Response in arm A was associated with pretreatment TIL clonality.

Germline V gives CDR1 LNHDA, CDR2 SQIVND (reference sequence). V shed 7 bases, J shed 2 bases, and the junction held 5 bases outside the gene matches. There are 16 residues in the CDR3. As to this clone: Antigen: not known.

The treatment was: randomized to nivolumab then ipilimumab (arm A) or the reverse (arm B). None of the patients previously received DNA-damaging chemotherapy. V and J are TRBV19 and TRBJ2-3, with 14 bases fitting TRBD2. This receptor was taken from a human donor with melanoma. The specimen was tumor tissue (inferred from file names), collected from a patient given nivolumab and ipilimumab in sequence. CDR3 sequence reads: CASKWTSGGFTDTQYF. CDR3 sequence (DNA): TGTGCCAGTAAATGGACTAGCGGGGGGTTCACAGATACGCAGTATTTT.